This entry lists 26 T cell receptor beta chains sequenced from one sample in a study of T cells in Graves' hyperthyroidism and ophthalmopathy. Amplification targeted TCR beta CDR3 regions from RNA transcripts. HTBI primers drove first-round RT-PCR of the TCR CDR3. Each CDR3 protein is one row after TCRdb ran MiXCR on the multiplex PCR reads. The profile covers around 370,000 distinct CDR3 sequences, with 18% appearing a single time and 35% to 45% taken by the ten largest. What was sequenced was blood. The receptors were gathered from a man between 18 and 35 years old with Graves' ophthalmopathy.

This clonotype was picked up many times. V and J are TRBV5-8 and TRBJ2-1; D is ambiguous. V was pared by 4 bases and J by 0 bases, with 14 bases between. The CDR3 is made up of 16 amino acids. CDR1 SGHTS and CDR2 YDEGEE come from the germline V gene. The CDR3: CASSPYSRSSYNEQFF. CDR3 nucleotide sequence: TGTGCCAGCAGCCCTTACTCGAGGAGCTCCTACAATGAGCAGTTCTTC.

The V call is TRBV7-3, the J call TRBJ2-7, with TRBD1 matching 7 bases. Per germline, CDR1 SGHTA and CDR2 FQGTGA. V was pared by 2 bases and J by 7 bases, with 5 bases of the junction left unmatched. This CDR3 is 13 amino acids long. The CDR3 spells CASSLQQGQEQYF. The CDR3 DNA follows: TGTGCCAGCAGCTTACAACAGGGGCAAGAGCAGTACTTC.

This clonotype was observed many times. The genes are TRBV12-3 or TRBV12-4 and TRBJ2-5, with 11 nucleotides matching TRBD2. There are 16 residues in the CDR3. The ends lost 4 bases at V and 2 bases at J; junction bases unmatched: 6. DNA for the CDR3: TGTGCCAGCAGTTCCGGGACTAGCGGAGTACAAGAGACCCAGTACTTC. Translating gives CASSSGTSGVQETQYF.

This clonotype was observed many times. The V call is TRBV3-1, the J call TRBJ2-6; D is uncertain. Germline CDR1 LGHDT, CDR2 YNNKEL (reference sequence). Deletions cut 8 bases from V and 4 bases from J, with 15 bases between. CDR3 size: 15 residues. The CDR3 coding sequence is TGTGCCAGCGGTCTCCTGGGATCCGGGGCCAACGTCCTGACTTTC. Translating it yields CASGLLGSGANVLTF.

The V call is TRBV18, the J call TRBJ2-1; D is unclear. The CDR3 is 17 amino acids. The germline gives CDR1 KGHSH, CDR2 LQKENI. V was cut by 1 base and J by 0 bases, with 13 bases left in between. This chain's CDR3 is CASSPRVVGSSYNEQFF. The CDR3, as DNA: TGTGCCAGCTCACCACGGGTGGTGGGAAGCTCCTACAATGAGCAGTTCTTC.

The sample holds a few counts of this clonotype. The chain links TRBV10-1 to TRBJ2-4; D unresolved. Germline V gene data show CDR1 as WNHNN and CDR2 as SYGVQD (reference sequence). The germline V and J ends were trimmed by 3 bases and 1 base, with 13 bases remaining between them. The CDR3 loop spans 16 amino acids. CDR3 amino acids: CASSEGGVQAKNIQYF. CDR3 sequence (DNA): TGCGCCAGCAGTGAAGGTGGGGTACAGGCCAAAAACATTCAGTACTTC.

This clonotype was detected many times. J is TRBJ2-2 and V is TRBV6-1, with a tentative D call TRBD2 (5 bases). V was clipped by 2 bases and J by 2 bases, with 12 bases between them. Germline lookup yields CDR1 MNHNS and CDR2 SASEGT. The CDR3 sequence is 16 residues long. CDR3 sequence reads: CASSEPRGSNTGELFF. The CDR3, as DNA: TGTGCCAGCAGTGAACCTCGCGGGTCTAACACCGGGGAGCTGTTTTTT.

This clonotype occurred a few times. This chain connects TRBV12-3 or TRBV12-4 to TRBJ2-6; a possible D gene is TRBD1 (6 bases). The CDR3 spans 15 residues. V was shortened by 3 bases and J by 2 bases, with 8 bases between the two germline ends. The CDR3 here is CASSLDRTGANVLTF. In DNA, the CDR3 is TGTGCCAGCAGTTTGGACAGAACTGGGGCCAACGTCCTGACTTTC.

The chain links TRBV6-2 or TRBV6-3 to TRBJ2-1; 9 positions agree with TRBD2. Germline V CDR1 and CDR2: MNHEY, SVGEGT. After removal of 2 bases from V and 0 bases from J, the junction contained 17 bases not matched to a gene. The CDR3 has 21 residues. CDR3 amino acids: CASSYTRGRGGLISSYNEQFF. In nucleotides, the CDR3 is TGTGCCAGCAGTTACACGAGGGGGCGGGGGGGCCTAATTAGCTCCTACAATGAGCAGTTCTTC.

In this sample, this clonotype turned up a few times. Mismatch with germline at one junction end may stem from a read error. The DNA of the CDR3 is TGTGCCAGCAGTGACTCGAGCCGGGGCGACACAGATACGCAGTATTTT. It translates to CASSDSSRGDTDTQYF. The chain recombines TRBV6-5 with TRBJ2-3, with D perhaps being TRBD1 or TRBD2 (5 bases each). Germline CDR1 MNHEY, CDR2 SVGAGI. This CDR3 region has 16 residues.

The chain recombines TRBV15 with TRBJ1-3, with a tentative D call TRBD1 (6 bases). The CDR3 contains 14 residues. The germline V gene encodes CDR1 LNHNV and CDR2 YYDKDF (reference sequence). V was cut by 1 base and J by 2 bases, with 6 bases left in between. DNA of the CDR3: TGTGCCACCAGCAGAGGACAGGCTGGAAACACCATATATTTT. It encodes CATSRGQAGNTIYF.

This chain links TRBV6-6 with TRBJ1-2, with 8 bases that match TRBD1. Trimming removed 0 bases from V and 7 bases from J; junction bases left unmatched: 7. The CDR3 has 15 residues. Germline V gene sequence: CDR1 MNHNY, CDR2 SVGAGI (reference sequence). The CDR3 spells CASSYSLQGESGYTF. The CDR3 DNA is TGTGCCAGCAGTTACTCCCTACAGGGGGAGAGTGGCTACACCTTC.

This clonotype was counted at least ten times. The V call is TRBV6-1, the J call TRBJ1-2, with D hard to call. Trimming left V 1 base short and J 5 bases short, with 11 bases between. Looked up from germline, CDR1 is MNHNS and CDR2 is SASEGT. The CDR3 is 14 amino acids. CDR3 nucleotides: TGTGCCAGCAGTGAAGTACGTACGGTATATGGCTACACCTTC. Residues: CASSEVRTVYGYTF.

The gene calls are TRBV19 and TRBJ1-1; D unresolved. Trimming cost V 7 bases and J 3 bases, with 24 bases left between them. Germline V gene data show CDR1 as LNHDA and CDR2 as SQIVND (reference sequence). This CDR3 contains 17 residues. For the CDR3, the DNA is TGTGCCAGTACCGACCCGGGGAGCTACCTCCGGGACACTGAAGCTTTCTTT. It encodes CASTDPGSYLRDTEAFF.

This clonotype was found a few times. J is TRBJ1-6 and V is TRBV19; no firm D call. The germline CDR1 and CDR2 sequences are LNHDA and SQIVND (reference sequence). This CDR3 contains 16 residues. Trimming cost V 3 bases and J 2 bases, with 11 bases left between them. The CDR3, as DNA: TGTGCCAGTAGTATCAGGACCCAAGCCTATAATTCACCCCTCCACTTT. Its translation: CASSIRTQAYNSPLHF.

This clonotype has just a few counts. V gene TRBV25-1 combines with J gene TRBJ2-7, with D tentatively TRBD1 (6 bases). The CDR3 is 16 residues long. Germline assignment: CDR1 MGHDK and CDR2 SYGVNS. Trimming stripped 3 bases from V and 0 bases from J, with 15 bases between. The CDR3 loop reads CASSDVGQTSSYEQYF. The CDR3 bases are TGTGCCAGCAGTGATGTAGGACAGACGAGCTCCTACGAGCAGTACTTC.

On this clonotype itself: This may stem from a read error, because a much larger clone lies one nucleotide away. The chain couples TRBV19 to TRBJ2-5, with 13 nucleotides matching TRBD2. CDR1 and CDR2 (germline): LNHDA, SQIVND (reference sequence). CDR3 length: 15 residues. V lost 6 bases and J lost 3; bases outside the gene matches: 4. The CDR3 reads CASSAGTSGEETQYF. As DNA, the CDR3 is TGTGCCAGTAGCGCCGGGACTAGCGGGGAAGAGACCCAGTACTTC.

As regards this clonotype: A read error may produce the germline difference seen at one junction end. CDR3 DNA sequence: TGTTCCAGCAGCTATACAGGGGAGGAGTTCTTC. Encoded protein: CSSSYTGEEFF. This chain uses TRBV7-9 with TRBJ2-1; possibly TRBD1 for D (7 bases). Germline V gene lookup returns CDR1 SEHNR and CDR2 FQNEAQ (reference sequence). This CDR3 is built from 11 residues.

The genes are TRBV6-1 and TRBJ2-5, with TRBD2 identical over 10 bases. This CDR3 contains 16 residues. V gave up 6 bases and J gave up 3 bases; unmatched junction bases: 10. Germline CDR1 MNHNS, CDR2 SASEGT. The CDR3 loop reads CASRSESGGEEETQYF. The CDR3 DNA is TGTGCCAGCAGATCAGAGAGCGGGGGGGAAGAAGAGACCCAGTACTTC.

This clonotype was detected ten times or more. V gene TRBV20-1 combines with J gene TRBJ1-1; tentatively, D is TRBD1 (6 bases). Trimming took off 6 bases at V and 5 bases at J, with 16 bases between the two ends. This CDR3 contains 13 residues. In germline, CDR1 is DFQATT, CDR2 SNEGSKA (reference sequence). CDR3 DNA sequence: TGCAGTGCGAGGGGGACAATGGAGACTGAAGCTTTCTTT. This encodes CSARGTMETEAFF.

The V and J genes are TRBV11-2 and TRBJ2-2, with D maybe TRBD1 (5 bases). There are 13 residues in the CDR3. Germline CDR1 is SGHAT and CDR2 is FQNNGV. V lost 7 bases, J lost 9 bases, and 15 bases lay in between. CDR3 nucleotides: TGTGCCAGCAAAGGGCCCTGGGGCCGGGAGCTGTTTTTT. Protein: CASKGPWGRELFF. Full variable domain (rest looked up from reference TRBV11-2 and TRBJ2-2): EAGVAQSPRYKIIEKRQSVAFWCNPISGHATLYWYQQILGQGPKLLIQFQNNGVVDDSQLPKDRFSAERLKGVDSTLKIQPAKLEDSAVYLCASKGPWGRELFFGEGSRLTVL.

This clonotype appeared a few times. The chain combines TRBV11-2 with TRBJ2-2; D not certain. V dropped 7 bases and J dropped 5 bases, with 11 bases sitting between them. Germline V gene data show CDR1 as SGHAT and CDR2 as FQNNGV. The length of the CDR3 is 13 residues. The CDR3 sequence is CASTRYLTGELFF. The CDR3 bases are TGTGCCAGCACCCGATATTTGACCGGGGAGCTGTTTTTT.

Comments on this clonotype: One end of the junction does not line up with germline, which may come from a read error. The chain couples TRBV18 to TRBJ2-1; no reliable D call. CDR1 is KGHSH, CDR2 LQKENI, per germline. The CDR3 consists of 16 residues. The CDR3 DNA sequence: TGTGCCGGCTCACCCATAAGAACCAAAGCCTACAATGAGCAGTTCTTC. Protein: CAGSPIRTKAYNEQFF.

Many counts were recorded for this clonotype. The chain is built from TRBV7-9 and TRBJ1-1, with 8 bases aligning to TRBD1. The trim removed 4 bases at V and 5 bases at J, leaving 3 bases unmatched. The CDR3 covers 13 residues. Looked up from germline, CDR1 is SEHNR and CDR2 is FQNEAQ (reference sequence). The CDR3 nucleotides are TGTGCCAGCAGCTGGACAGGGTGGACTGAAGCTTTCTTT. Encoded protein: CASSWTGWTEAFF.

The sample holds many counts of this clonotype. V usage is TRBV12-3 or TRBV12-4 and J usage is TRBJ1-1, with 8 bases aligning to TRBD1. The CDR3 is 14 residues long. V was clipped by 5 bases and J by 11 bases; unmatched bases: 13. The CDR3: CASSKGQGGFWAFF. For the CDR3, the DNA is TGTGCCAGCAGTAAAGGACAGGGAGGGTTTTGGGCTTTCTTT.

This clonotype was seen a handful of times. At one end, the junction sequence differs from germline, possibly due to a read error. The chain is built from TRBV5-4 and TRBJ2-1; maybe TRBD1 (8 bases). The germline V gene has CDR1 SGHNT and CDR2 YYREEE (reference sequence). The CDR3 extends over 16 amino acids. The chain's CDR3 is CASSLDRAGRDNEQFF. The CDR3 DNA sequence: TGCGCCAGCAGCTTGGACAGGGCGGGGAGGGACAATGAGCAGTTCTTC.